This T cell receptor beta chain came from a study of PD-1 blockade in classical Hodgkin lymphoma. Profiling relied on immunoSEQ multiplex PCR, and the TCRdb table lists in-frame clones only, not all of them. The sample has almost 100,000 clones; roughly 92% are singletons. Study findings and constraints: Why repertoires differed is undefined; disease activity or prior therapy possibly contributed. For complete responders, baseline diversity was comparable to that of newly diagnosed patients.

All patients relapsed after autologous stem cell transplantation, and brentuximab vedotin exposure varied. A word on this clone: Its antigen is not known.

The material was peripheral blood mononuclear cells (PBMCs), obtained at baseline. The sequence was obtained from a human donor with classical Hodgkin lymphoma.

CDR3 in DNA: TGTGCCAGCAGTTACAGGGACAGCCAAAACATTCAGTACTTC. Translating it yields CASSYRDSQNIQYF. This chain uses TRBV6-5 with TRBJ2-4; 7 bases align to TRBD1. The CDR3 is 14 amino acids. J lost 5 bases, V lost 2 bases, and 3 bases had no gene match. The germline V gene encodes CDR1 MNHEY and CDR2 SVGAGI.